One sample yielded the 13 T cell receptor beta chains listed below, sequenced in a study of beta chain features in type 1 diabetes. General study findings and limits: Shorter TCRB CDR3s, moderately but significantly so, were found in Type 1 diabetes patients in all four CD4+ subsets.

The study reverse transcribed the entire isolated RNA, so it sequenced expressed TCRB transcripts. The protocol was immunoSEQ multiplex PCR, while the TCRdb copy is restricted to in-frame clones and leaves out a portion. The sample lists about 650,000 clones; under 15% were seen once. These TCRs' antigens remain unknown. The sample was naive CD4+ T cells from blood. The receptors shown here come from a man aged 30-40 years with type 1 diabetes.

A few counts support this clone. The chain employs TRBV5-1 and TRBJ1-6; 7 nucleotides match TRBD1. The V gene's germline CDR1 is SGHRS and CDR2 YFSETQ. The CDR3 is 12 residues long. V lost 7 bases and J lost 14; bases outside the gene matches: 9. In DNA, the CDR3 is TGCGCCAGCGGACAAGAAGGGGGCACCCTCCACTTT. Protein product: CASGQEGGTLHF.

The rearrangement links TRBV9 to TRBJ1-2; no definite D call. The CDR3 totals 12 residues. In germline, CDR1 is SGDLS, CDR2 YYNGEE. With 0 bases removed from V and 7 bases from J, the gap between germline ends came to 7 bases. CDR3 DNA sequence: TGTGCCAGCAGCGTAGCTTCGGCTGGCTACACCTTC. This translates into CASSVASAGYTF.

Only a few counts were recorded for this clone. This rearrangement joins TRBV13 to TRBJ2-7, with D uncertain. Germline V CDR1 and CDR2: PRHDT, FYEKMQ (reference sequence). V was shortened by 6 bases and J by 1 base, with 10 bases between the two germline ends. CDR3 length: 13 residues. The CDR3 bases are TGTGCCAGCAGTTCAACCCTTTCCTACGAGCAGTACTTC. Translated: CASSSTLSYEQYF. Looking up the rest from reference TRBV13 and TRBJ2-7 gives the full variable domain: AAGVIQSPRHLIKEKRETATLKCYPIPRHDTVYWYQQGPGQDPQFLISFYEKMQSDKGSIPDRFSAQQFSDYHSELNMSSLELGDSALYFCASSSTLSYEQYFGPGTRLTVT.

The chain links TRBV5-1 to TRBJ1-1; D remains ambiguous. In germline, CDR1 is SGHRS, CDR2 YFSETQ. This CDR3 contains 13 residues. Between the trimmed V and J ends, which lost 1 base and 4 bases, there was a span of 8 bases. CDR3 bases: TGCGCCAGCAGCTTGATCCTGAGCACTGAAGCTTTCTTT. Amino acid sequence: CASSLILSTEAFF.

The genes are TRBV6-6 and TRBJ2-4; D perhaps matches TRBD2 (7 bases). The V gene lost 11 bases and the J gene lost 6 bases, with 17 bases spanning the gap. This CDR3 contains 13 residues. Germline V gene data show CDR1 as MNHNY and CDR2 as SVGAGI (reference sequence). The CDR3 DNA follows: TGTGCCGCGGCGGGGGCGAGAGGAAACATTCAGTACTTC. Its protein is CAAAGARGNIQYF.

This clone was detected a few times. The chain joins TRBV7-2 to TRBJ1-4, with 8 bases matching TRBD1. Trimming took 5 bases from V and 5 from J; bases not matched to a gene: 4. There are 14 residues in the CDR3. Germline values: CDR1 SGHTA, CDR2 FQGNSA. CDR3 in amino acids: CASSRDRSNEKLFF. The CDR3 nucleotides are TGTGCCAGCAGCCGGGACAGGTCCAATGAAAAACTGTTTTTT.

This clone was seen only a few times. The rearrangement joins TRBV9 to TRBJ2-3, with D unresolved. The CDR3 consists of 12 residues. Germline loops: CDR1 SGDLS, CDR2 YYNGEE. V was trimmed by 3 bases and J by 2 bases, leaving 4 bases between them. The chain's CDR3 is CASSADTDTQYF. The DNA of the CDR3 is TGTGCCAGCAGCGCCGACACAGATACGCAGTATTTT.

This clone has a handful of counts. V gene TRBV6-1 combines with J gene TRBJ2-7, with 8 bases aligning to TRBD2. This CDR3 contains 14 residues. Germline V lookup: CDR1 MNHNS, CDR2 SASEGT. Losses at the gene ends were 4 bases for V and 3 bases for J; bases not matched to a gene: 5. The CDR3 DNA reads TGTGCCAGCAGTGCAATTAGCGGGGACTACGAGCAGTACTTC. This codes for CASSAISGDYEQYF.

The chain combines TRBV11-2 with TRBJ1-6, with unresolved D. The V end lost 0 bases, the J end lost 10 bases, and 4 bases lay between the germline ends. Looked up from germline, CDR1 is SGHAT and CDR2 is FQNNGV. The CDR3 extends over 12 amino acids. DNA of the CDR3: TGTGCCAGCAGCTTAGACAACTCACCCCTCCACTTT. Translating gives CASSLDNSPLHF. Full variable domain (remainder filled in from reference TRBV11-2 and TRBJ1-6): EAGVAQSPRYKIIEKRQSVAFWCNPISGHATLYWYQQILGQGPKLLIQFQNNGVVDDSQLPKDRFSAERLKGVDSTLKIQPAKLEDSAVYLCASSLDNSPLHFGNGTRLTVT.

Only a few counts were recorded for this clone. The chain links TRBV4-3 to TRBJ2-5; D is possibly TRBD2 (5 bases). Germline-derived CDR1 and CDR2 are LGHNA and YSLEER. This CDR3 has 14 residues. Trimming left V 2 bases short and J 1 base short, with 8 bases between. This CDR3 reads CASSQRRGQETQYF. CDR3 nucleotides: TGCGCCAGCAGCCAACGACGGGGCCAAGAGACCCAGTACTTC.

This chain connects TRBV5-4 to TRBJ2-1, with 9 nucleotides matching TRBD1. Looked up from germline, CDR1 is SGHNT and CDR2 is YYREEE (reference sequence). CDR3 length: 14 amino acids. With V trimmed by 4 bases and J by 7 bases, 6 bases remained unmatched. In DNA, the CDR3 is TGTGCCAGCAGCACATGGACAGGGGAAAATGAGCAGTTCTTC. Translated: CASSTWTGENEQFF.

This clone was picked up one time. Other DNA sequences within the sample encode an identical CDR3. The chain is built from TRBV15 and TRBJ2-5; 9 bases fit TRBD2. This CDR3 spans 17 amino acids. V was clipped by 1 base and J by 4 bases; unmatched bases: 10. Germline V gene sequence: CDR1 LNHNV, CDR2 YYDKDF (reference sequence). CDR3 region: CATSRAGLATPRETQYF. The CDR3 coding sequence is TGTGCCACCAGCAGAGCGGGACTAGCCACCCCCCGAGAGACCCAGTACTTC.

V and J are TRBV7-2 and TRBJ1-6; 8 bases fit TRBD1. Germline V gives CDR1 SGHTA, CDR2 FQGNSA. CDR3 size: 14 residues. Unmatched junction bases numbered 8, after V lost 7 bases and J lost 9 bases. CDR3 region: CASTSDRGSSPLHF. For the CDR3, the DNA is TGTGCCAGCACCTCCGACAGGGGTAGTTCACCCCTCCACTTT.